A selection of T cell receptor beta chains follows, all from one sample in a study of beta chain features in type 1 diabetes. Libraries were prepared by immunoSEQ multiplex PCR; TCRdb keeps only in-frame clonotypes and omits some of them. The sample lists roughly 250,000 clones, more than 65% seen once, with approximately 0.053% in the top ten. Sequences were obtained from naive CD4+ T cells from blood. These receptor sequences come from a man aged 25-45 years in good health. CDR3s include the opening cysteine and the closing phenylalanine or tryptophan. The D gene is left open where the match is weak. Clone size is not always given. Where it is, it says once, few, many or a class for expanded clones.

d_gene | len | j_gene | abundance | v_gene | CDR3aa | CDR3nt
. | 13 | TRBJ1-2 | . | TRBV30 | CAWSVGLNYGYTF | TGTGCCTGGAGTGTTGGTCTTAACTATGGCTACACCTTC
TRBD1 | 14 | TRBJ2-2 | . | TRBV5-1 | CASSFGTVSGELFF | TGCGCCAGCAGCTTTGGGACAGTATCCGGGGAGCTGTTTTTT
. | 16 | TRBJ2-2 | . | TRBV18 | CASSPPESFSSGELFF | TGTGCCAGCTCACCACCGGAGTCGTTTTCATCCGGGGAGCTGTTTTTT
. | 13 | TRBJ2-2 | . | TRBV9 | CASSNEGAGELFF | TGTGCCAGCAGCAATGAGGGTGCCGGGGAGCTGTTTTTT
TRBD2 | 15 | TRBJ2-1 | . | TRBV7-2 | CASTLRGGPNNEQFF | TGTGCCAGCACCCTCCGGGGGGGGCCTAACAATGAGCAGTTCTTC
. | 19 | TRBJ1-1 | . | TRBV2 | CASSEPRWAVEDMNTEAFF | TGTGCCAGCAGTGAACCGAGATGGGCCGTTGAGGACATGAACACTGAAGCTTTCTTT
. | 12 | TRBJ1-5 | . | TRBV7-9 | CASSRQPGPQHF | TGTGCCAGCAGCCGACAGCCGGGGCCCCAGCATTTT
. | 14 | TRBJ2-7 | . | TRBV30 | CACTHGGPAYEQYF | TGTGCCTGCACCCACGGGGGGCCCGCCTACGAGCAGTACTTC
. | 11 | TRBJ1-1 | few | TRBV30 | CAWSVEATAFF | TGTGCCTGGAGTGTAGAGGCTACGGCTTTCTTT
. | 14 | TRBJ2-3 | . | TRBV4-3 | CASSQESSTDTQYF | TGCGCCAGCAGCCAGGAATCAAGCACAGATACGCAGTATTTT
. | 15 | TRBJ2-1 | . | TRBV7-6 | CASSPRQSSYNEQFF | TGTGCCAGCAGCCCGAGACAAAGCTCCTACAATGAGCAGTTCTTC
TRBD2 | 13 | TRBJ2-5 | . | TRBV6-5 | CASRPAGLETQYF | TGTGCCAGCAGGCCAGCGGGATTAGAGACCCAGTACTTC
. | 13 | TRBJ2-3 | . | TRBV7-2 | CASSLDRTDTQYF | TGTGCCAGCAGCTTAGACCGCACAGATACGCAGTATTTT
TRBD2 | 15 | TRBJ2-1 | once | TRBV7-9 | CASSLASGTYNEQFF | TGTGCCAGCAGCTTAGCTAGCGGGACGTACAATGAGCAGTTCTTC
. | 15 | TRBJ1-4 | once | TRBV30 | CAWSPGAATNEKLFF | TGTGCCTGGAGCCCCGGGGCGGCAACTAATGAAAAACTGTTTTTT
TRBD2 | 14 | TRBJ2-1 | few | TRBV29-1 | CSERAGGKTDEQFF | TGCAGCGAGAGAGCGGGAGGTAAAACGGATGAGCAGTTCTTC
. | 11 | TRBJ2-7 | . | TRBV30 | CAWSGDYEQYF | TGTGCCTGGAGTGGAGACTACGAGCAGTACTTC
TRBD1 | 12 | TRBJ1-4 | . | TRBV10-3 | CATGQENEKLFF | TGTGCCACGGGACAGGAGAATGAAAAACTGTTTTTT
. | 11 | TRBJ1-1 | . | TRBV30 | CAGKMNTEAFF | TGTGCCGGGAAGATGAACACTGAAGCTTTCTTT
. | 11 | TRBJ2-5 | few | TRBV20-1 | CSARDQETQYF | TGCAGTGCTAGAGACCAAGAGACCCAGTACTTC
. | 16 | TRBJ2-5 | few | TRBV7-9 | CASSPSGMGLGETQYF | TGTGCCAGCAGCCCGTCGGGGATGGGGCTTGGGGAGACCCAGTACTTC
. | 13 | TRBJ2-2 | few | TRBV30 | CAWSVLLTGELFF | TGTGCCTGGAGTGTACTCTTAACCGGGGAGCTGTTTTTT
TRBD2 | 16 | TRBJ2-3 | . | TRBV9 | CASSVDGGRVTDTQYF | TGTGCCAGCAGCGTAGACGGGGGGAGAGTGACAGATACGCAGTATTTT
. | 16 | TRBJ2-2 | . | TRBV11-2 | CASSWPGLGSLGELFF | TGTGCCAGCAGCTGGCCGGGACTCGGCAGTCTCGGGGAGCTGTTTTTT
TRBD1 | 13 | TRBJ1-2 | few | TRBV7-9 | CASSLKTGAGYTF | TGTGCCAGCAGCTTAAAGACAGGGGCTGGCTACACCTTC
TRBD1 | 17 | TRBJ2-1 | few | TRBV28 | CASSLPTGTGGNNEQFF | TGTGCCAGCAGTCTCCCAACCGGGACAGGGGGAAACAATGAGCAGTTCTTC
. | 13 | TRBJ2-5 | . | TRBV28 | CATRGPYQETQYF | TGTGCCACCCGGGGTCCTTACCAAGAGACCCAGTACTTC
. | 16 | TRBJ1-5 | . | TRBV7-9 | CASSLVVGGFNQPQHF | TGTGCCAGCAGCTTAGTAGTGGGGGGCTTCAATCAGCCCCAGCATTTT
TRBD2 | 18 | TRBJ2-3 | . | TRBV5-1 | CASSFRAAAGEGTDTQYF | TGCGCCAGCAGCTTCAGGGCAGCAGCGGGGGAGGGCACAGATACGCAGTATTTT
. | 13 | TRBJ2-5 | . | TRBV6-6 | CASRGVNGETQYF | TGTGCCAGCAGGGGGGTTAATGGGGAGACCCAGTACTTC
. | 10 | TRBJ2-1 | . | TRBV6-5 | CASTQDSAFF | TGTGCCAGCACCCAGGACTCGGCGTTCTTC